Sequencing of this T cell receptor (beta chain) was carried out in a study of blood T cell repertoires in COVID-19. Per the authors' pipeline: Reference gene primers were amplified, and this amplification served to estimate nucleated cell counts. The repertoire was sequenced with immunoSEQ multiplex PCR; TCRdb's copy has only in-frame clones and lacks some. Clonal size and the V and J genes are those of that table, whereas D and trimming came from the DNA. The sample holds some 130,000 clones, roughly 88% seen once. Participants were aged about 18 to 95 years, lived in roughly 25 US areas, and enrolled virtually. Which cohort a participant joined came from the clinical history participants gave. Each recovered donor of Cohort 3 presented with two negative PCRs, clearance, or symptom resolution. V dropped 1 base and J dropped 4; count of bases not matched to a gene: 6. CDR1 is MGHRA, CDR2 YSYEKL, per germline. This CDR3 region has 15 residues.

What was sequenced was PBMCs or T cells enriched from blood (not recorded which). The receptor's source is a man aged 45 to 65 who had recovered from COVID-19. This sequence joins TRBV4-1 and TRBJ1-1; 7 bases match TRBD1. CDR3 region: CASSQAGGEVTEAFF. CDR3 DNA: TGCGCCAGCAGCCAAGCAGGGGGTGAAGTCACTGAAGCTTTCTTT.